This TCR beta chain was recovered during a study of OX40 agonist ivuxolimab in advanced cancers. Background on the study: Ivuxolimab, an antibody that agonizes OX40 (CD134), was administered to the patients.

The sample holds one count of this clone. Its antigen is unidentified. Germline loops: CDR1 SGDLS, CDR2 YYNGEE. CDR3 length: 14 amino acids. V lost 3 bases and J 1 base, leaving 10 bases between the germline ends. Libraries were prepared by immunoSEQ multiplex PCR; TCRdb keeps only in-frame clonotypes and omits some of them. The table has around 70,000 clones, 75% to 90% seen once. The study's findings and limits: CD4+ and CD8+ T cells in blood underwent clonal expansion by week 6 at 0.1 to 3.0 mg/kg. Low normalized T-cell clonal expansion was also seen in some nonresponders.

The chain is built from TRBV9 and TRBJ2-5; D might be TRBD1 (6 bases). The source is an adult with an advanced solid tumor such as melanoma, head and neck, liver or kidney cancer. Sequenced here: CD4+ or CD8+ T cells sorted from blood, sampled in a trial of the OX40 agonist ivuxolimab. CDR3 nucleotide sequence: TGTGCCAGCAGCGCAACAGGGTTCCAAGAGACCCAGTACTTC. Its protein product is CASSATGFQETQYF.